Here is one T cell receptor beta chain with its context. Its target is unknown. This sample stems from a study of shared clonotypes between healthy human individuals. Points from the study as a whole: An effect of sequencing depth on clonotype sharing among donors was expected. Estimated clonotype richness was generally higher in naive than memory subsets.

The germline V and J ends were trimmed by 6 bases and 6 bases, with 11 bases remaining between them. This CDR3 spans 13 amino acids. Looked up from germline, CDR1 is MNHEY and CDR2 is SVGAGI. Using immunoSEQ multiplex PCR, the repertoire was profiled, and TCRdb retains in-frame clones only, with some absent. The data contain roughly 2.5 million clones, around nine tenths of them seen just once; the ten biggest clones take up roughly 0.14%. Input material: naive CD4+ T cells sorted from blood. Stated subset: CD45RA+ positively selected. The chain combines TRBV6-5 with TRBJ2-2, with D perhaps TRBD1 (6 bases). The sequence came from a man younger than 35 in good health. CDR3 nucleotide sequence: TGTGCCAGCAGGAGGGGGTTCGCCGGGGAGCTGTTTTTT. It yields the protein CASRRGFAGELFF.